This TCR beta chain was sequenced in a study of T-cell reconstitution after alpha-beta-depleted transplantation in children. This clonotype was seen a handful of times. Antigen specificity is unknown. Trimming took 2 bases from V and 2 from J, leaving 16 bases between them. Germline CDR1 and CDR2: MNHEY and SMNVEV (reference sequence). The CDR3 sequence is 16 residues long. A TCRbeta library incorporating unique molecular identifiers was prepared. TCRdb analysed the PCR reads with MiXCR anew, one entry per CDR3 protein. The table shows more than 500,000 distinct CDR3 sequences, with about an eighth occurring only once. Findings and caveats of the study: Some patients owed their high day-60 TCRbeta diversity to surviving recipient T cells and thymic progenitors. By one year post-transplant, T-cell counts and diversity largely arose from T cells that were newly produced. By about two months after transplant, alpha-beta T cells reportedly arose from several hundred graft clones that had expanded.

This TCR was recovered from a female patient aged 2 to 10 who had a stem cell transplant for aplastic anemia, so the T cells may come from the graft donor. The material was PBMCs, mostly from graft donor cells, obtained 180 days after TCRalphabeta/CD19-depleted stem cell transplant. The chain couples TRBV27 to TRBJ2-7; D possibly corresponds to TRBD1 (5 bases). The CDR3 DNA is TGTGCCAGCAGTTTAAGGGGTCTGACGGATCCCTACGAGCAGTACGTC. Its translation: CASSLRGLTDPYEQYV.